Each of the 6 T cell receptor beta chains below was sequenced from the same sample in a study of tumor-infiltrating lymphocytes in localized non-small cell lung cancer. Using immunoSEQ multiplex PCR, the repertoire was profiled, and TCRdb retains in-frame clones only, with some absent. In the table there are roughly 13,000 clones, under 80% of which are singletons. Sequencing input: lung tumor tissue. All receptors come from a human donor with non-small cell lung cancer.

The chain joins TRBV29-1 to TRBJ2-7; D possibly uses TRBD1 or TRBD2 (5 bases each). V was cut by 2 bases and J by 4 bases, with 15 bases left in between. CDR3 length equals 14 residues. Germline CDR1 is SQVTM and CDR2 is ANQGSEA. DNA of the CDR3: TGCAGCGTTGAACTGACAGAGCGCGGGTACGAGCAGTACTTC. Its protein product is CSVELTERGYEQYF.

V gene TRBV7-2 combines with J gene TRBJ2-3; D is unclear. With 4 bases removed from V and 0 bases from J, the gap between germline ends came to 11 bases. The CDR3 runs 15 residues. Germline CDR1 reads SGHTA; CDR2 reads FQGNSA. The CDR3 spells CASSSLDRSTDTQYF. Here the CDR3 DNA reads TGTGCCAGCAGCTCCCTCGACCGCAGCACAGATACGCAGTATTTT.

The V call is TRBV5-5, the J call TRBJ1-2; the D gene is possibly TRBD1 (6 bases). V gave up 4 bases and J gave up 4 bases, with 11 bases separating them. This CDR3 region has 13 residues. Germline assignment: CDR1 SGHKS and CDR2 YYEKEE (reference sequence). The CDR3 coding sequence is TGTGCCAGCAGCCGAGGGGGGGTCTATGGCTACACCTTC. Amino acid sequence: CASSRGGVYGYTF.

In this sample, this clone turned up once. This sequence joins TRBV5-1 and TRBJ2-5; TRBD2 agrees at 11 bases. CDR3 length equals 15 residues. The germline V gene has CDR1 SGHRS and CDR2 YFSETQ. With V trimmed by 3 bases and J by 2 bases, 3 bases remained unmatched. Here the CDR3 reads CASSYTSGGQETQYF. CDR3 DNA: TGCGCCAGCAGCTATACTAGCGGGGGTCAAGAGACCCAGTACTTC.

This clone was recorded only once. The rearrangement joins TRBV30 to TRBJ1-2; 8 bases align to TRBD1. Germline CDR1 is GTSNPN and CDR2 is SVGIG (reference sequence). CDR3 size: 14 residues. Germline trimming cut 3 bases from V and 3 bases from J; bases unmatched to any gene: 6. CDR3 sequence (DNA): TGTGCCTGGAGGCCGGGACAGGATTACTATGGCTACACCTTC. It yields the protein CAWRPGQDYYGYTF.

V is TRBV4-1 and J is TRBJ1-1; D might be TRBD1 (5 bases). The germline gives CDR1 MGHRA, CDR2 YSYEKL. CDR3 length: 15 residues. The ends were cut back, 1 base at V and 4 bases at J, with 13 bases in the middle. The CDR3 loop is CASSQADRLSTEAFF. CDR3 DNA: TGCGCCAGCAGCCAAGCCGACAGACTGAGCACTGAAGCTTTCTTT.